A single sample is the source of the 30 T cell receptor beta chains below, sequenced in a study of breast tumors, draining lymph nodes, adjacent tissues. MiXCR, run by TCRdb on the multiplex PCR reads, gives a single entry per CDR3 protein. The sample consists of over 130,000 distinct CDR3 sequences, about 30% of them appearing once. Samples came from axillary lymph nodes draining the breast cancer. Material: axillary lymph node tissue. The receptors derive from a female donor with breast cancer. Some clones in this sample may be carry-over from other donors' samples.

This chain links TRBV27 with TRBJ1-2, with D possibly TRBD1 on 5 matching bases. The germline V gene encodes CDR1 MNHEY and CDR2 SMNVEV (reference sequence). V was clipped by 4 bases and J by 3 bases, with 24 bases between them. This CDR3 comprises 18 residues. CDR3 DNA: TGTGCCAGCAGTTCCCTTGGCAGGGACTACGAGCAGTACTATGGCTACACCTTC. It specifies CASSSLGRDYEQYYGYTF.

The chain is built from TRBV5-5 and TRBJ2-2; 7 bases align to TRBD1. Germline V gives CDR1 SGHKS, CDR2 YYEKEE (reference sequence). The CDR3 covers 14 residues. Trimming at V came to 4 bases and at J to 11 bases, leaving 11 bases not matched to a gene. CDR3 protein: CASSASGTACELFF. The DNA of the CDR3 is TGTGCCAGCAGCGCCTCCGGGACAGCCTGTGAGCTGTTTTTT.

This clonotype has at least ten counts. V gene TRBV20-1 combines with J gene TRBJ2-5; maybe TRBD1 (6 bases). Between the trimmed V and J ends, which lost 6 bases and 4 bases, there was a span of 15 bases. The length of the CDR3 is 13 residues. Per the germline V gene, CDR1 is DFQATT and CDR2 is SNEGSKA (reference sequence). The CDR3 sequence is CSATDSYVETQYF. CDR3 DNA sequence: TGCAGTGCCACGGACAGCTACGTAGAGACCCAGTACTTC.

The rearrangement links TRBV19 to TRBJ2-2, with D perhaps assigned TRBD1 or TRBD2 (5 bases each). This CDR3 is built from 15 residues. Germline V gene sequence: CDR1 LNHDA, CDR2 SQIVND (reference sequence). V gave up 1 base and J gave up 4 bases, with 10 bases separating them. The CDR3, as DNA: TGTGCCAGTAGTATAGCTGGGGGAGCCACCGGGGAGCTGTTTTTT. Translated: CASSIAGGATGELFF.

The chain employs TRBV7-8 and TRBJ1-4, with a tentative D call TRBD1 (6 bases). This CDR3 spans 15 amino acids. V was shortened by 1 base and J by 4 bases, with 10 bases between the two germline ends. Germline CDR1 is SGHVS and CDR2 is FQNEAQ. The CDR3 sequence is CASSLVAGDNEKLFF. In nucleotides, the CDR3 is TGTGCCAGCAGCTTAGTTGCAGGGGATAATGAAAAACTGTTTTTT.

DNA for the CDR3: TGTGCCAGCAGCGTAGCATATTCCACTGAAGCTTTCTTT. Translating gives CASSVAYSTEAFF. The chain employs TRBV9 and TRBJ1-1; D not resolved. This CDR3 region has 13 residues. CDR1 and CDR2 (germline): SGDLS, YYNGEE. Trimming left V 0 bases short and J 4 bases short, with 7 bases between.

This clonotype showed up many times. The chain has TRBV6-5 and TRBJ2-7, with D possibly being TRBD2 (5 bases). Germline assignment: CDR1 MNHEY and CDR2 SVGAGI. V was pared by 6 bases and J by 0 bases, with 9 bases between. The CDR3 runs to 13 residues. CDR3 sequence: CASRDLISYEQYF. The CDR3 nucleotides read TGTGCCAGCAGGGACTTAATCTCCTACGAGCAGTACTTC.

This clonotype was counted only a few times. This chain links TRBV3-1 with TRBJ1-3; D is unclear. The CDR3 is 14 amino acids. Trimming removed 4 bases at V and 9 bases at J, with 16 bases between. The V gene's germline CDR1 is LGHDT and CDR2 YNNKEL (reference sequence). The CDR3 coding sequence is TGTGCCAGCAGCCGGAGTGAAGGAGAAAGCACCATATATTTT. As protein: CASSRSEGESTIYF.

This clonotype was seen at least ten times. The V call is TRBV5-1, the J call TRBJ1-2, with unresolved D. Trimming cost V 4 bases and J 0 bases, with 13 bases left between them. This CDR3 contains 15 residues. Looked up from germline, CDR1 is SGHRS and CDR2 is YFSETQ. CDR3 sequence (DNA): TGCGCCAGCAGCGTTGACGGATCAGCTAACTATGGCTACACCTTC. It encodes CASSVDGSANYGYTF.

In nucleotides, the CDR3 is TGTGCCAGCAGCCATTGGGGGCGAGCCTACGAGCAGTACGTC. It yields the protein CASSHWGRAYEQYV. The chain couples TRBV6-2 or TRBV6-3 to TRBJ2-7; D perhaps matches TRBD1 (6 bases). Germline V CDR1 and CDR2: MNHEY, SVGEGT. V was clipped by 6 bases and J by 2 bases, with 14 bases between them. There are 14 residues in the CDR3.

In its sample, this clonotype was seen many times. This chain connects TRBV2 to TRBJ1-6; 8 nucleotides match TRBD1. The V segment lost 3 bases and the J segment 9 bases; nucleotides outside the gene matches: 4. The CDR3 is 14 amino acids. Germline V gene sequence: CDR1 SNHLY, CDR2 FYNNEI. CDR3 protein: CASSESTGGSPLHF. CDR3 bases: TGTGCCAGCAGTGAGAGTACAGGGGGTTCACCCCTCCACTTT.

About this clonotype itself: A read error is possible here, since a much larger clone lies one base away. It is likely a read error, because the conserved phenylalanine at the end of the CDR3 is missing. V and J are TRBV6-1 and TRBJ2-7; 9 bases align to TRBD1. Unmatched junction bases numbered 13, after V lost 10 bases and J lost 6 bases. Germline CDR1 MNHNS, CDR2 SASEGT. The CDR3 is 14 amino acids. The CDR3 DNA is TGTGCCATGAACCCCGGGACAGGGTTTGGCGAGCAGTACCTC. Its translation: CAMNPGTGFGEQYL.

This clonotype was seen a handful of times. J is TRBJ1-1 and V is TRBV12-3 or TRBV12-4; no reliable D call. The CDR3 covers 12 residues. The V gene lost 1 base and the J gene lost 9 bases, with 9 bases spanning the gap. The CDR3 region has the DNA TGTGCCAGCAGTTTAGAACCACCTAAAGCTTTCTTT. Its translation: CASSLEPPKAFF.

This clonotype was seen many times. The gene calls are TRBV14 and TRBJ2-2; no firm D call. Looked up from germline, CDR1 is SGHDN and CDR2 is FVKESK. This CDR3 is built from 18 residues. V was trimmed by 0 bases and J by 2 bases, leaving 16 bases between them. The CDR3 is CASSQDRSRVTNTGELFF. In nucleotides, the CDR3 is TGTGCCAGCAGCCAAGATCGGTCAAGGGTCACAAACACCGGGGAGCTGTTTTTT.

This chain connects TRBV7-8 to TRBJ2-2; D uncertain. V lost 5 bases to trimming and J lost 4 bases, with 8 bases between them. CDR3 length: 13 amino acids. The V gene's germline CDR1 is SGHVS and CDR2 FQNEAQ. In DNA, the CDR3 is TGTGCCAGCAGCCCTCTTCTCACCGGGGAGCTGTTTTTT. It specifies CASSPLLTGELFF.

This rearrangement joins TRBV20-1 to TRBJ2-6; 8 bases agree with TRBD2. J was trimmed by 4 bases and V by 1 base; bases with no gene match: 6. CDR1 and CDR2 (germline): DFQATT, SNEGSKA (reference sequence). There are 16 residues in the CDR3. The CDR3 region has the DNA TGCAGTGCTAGAGCCGGGAGGGTGGTCGGGGCCAACGTCCTGACTTTC. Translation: CSARAGRVVGANVLTF.

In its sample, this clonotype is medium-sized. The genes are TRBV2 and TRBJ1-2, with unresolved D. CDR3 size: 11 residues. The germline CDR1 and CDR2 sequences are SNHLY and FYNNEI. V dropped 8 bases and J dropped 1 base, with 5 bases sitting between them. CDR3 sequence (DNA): TGTGCCAGCGGTATTAACTATGGCTACACCTTC. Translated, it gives CASGINYGYTF.

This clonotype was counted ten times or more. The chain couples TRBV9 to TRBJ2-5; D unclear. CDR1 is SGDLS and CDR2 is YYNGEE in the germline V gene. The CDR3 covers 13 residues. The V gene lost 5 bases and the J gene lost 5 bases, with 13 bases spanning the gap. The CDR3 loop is CASSGAGEETQYF. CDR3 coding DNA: TGTGCCAGCAGTGGAGCAGGAGAGGAGACCCAGTACTTC.

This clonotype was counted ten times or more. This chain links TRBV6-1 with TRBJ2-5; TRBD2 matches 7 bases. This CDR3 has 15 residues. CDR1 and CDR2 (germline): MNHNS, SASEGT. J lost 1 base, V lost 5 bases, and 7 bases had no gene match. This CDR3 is CASSQSWTSQETQYF. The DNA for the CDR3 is TGTGCCAGCAGTCAATCCTGGACTAGCCAAGAGACCCAGTACTTC.

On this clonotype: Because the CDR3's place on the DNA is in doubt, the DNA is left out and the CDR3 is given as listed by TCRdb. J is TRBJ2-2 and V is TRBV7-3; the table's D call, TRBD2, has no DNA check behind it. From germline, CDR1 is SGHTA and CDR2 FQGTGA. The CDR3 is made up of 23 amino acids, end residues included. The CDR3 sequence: CASSLTYRSEQYFGPDPWGELFF.

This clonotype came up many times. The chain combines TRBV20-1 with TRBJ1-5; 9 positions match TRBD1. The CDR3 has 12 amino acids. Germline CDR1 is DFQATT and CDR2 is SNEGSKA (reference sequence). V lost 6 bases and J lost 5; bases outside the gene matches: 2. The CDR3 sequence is CSAGTGYQPQHF. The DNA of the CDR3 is TGCAGTGCGGGGACAGGGTATCAGCCCCAGCATTTT.

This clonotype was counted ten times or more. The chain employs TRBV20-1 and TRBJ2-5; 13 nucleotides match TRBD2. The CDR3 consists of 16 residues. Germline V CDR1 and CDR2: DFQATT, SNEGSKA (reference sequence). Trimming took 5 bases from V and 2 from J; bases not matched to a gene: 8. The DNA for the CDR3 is TGCAGTGCTTTGGGGACTAGCGGGAACCTTCAAGAGACCCAGTACTTC. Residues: CSALGTSGNLQETQYF.

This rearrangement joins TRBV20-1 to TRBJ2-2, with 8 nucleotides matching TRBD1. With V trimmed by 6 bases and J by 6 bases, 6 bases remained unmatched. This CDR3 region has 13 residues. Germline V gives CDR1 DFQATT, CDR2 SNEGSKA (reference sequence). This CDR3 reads CSAVRQGSGELFF. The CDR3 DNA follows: TGCAGTGCCGTAAGACAGGGGTCCGGGGAGCTGTTTTTT.

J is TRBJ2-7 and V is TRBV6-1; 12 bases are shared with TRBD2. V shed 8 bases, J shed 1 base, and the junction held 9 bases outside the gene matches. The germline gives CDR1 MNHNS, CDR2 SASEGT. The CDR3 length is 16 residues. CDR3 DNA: TGTGCCAGCGTTCCGGGACTAGCGGGCCAATCCTACGAGCAGTACGTC. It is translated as CASVPGLAGQSYEQYV.

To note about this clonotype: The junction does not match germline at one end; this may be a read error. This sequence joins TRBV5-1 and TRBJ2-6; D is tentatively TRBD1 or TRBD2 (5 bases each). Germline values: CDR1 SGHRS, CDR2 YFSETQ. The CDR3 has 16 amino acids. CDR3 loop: CASGMGVGAGANVLTF. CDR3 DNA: TGCGCCAGCGGGATGGGGGTTGGAGCTGGCGCCAACGTCCTGACTTTC.

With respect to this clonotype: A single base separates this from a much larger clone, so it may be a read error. CDR3 protein: CASSPGRGSSEKLFF. In DNA form, the CDR3 reads TGTGCCAGCTCACCAGGACGAGGGTCGAGTGAAAAACTGTTTTTT. This chain links TRBV18 with TRBJ1-4, with D hard to call. The CDR3 has 15 residues. Trimming cost V 2 bases and J 7 bases, with 14 bases left between them. Germline CDR1 reads KGHSH; CDR2 reads LQKENI.

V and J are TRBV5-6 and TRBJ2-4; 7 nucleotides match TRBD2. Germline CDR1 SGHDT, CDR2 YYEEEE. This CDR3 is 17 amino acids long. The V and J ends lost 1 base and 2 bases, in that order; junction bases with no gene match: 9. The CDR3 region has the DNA TGTGCCAGCAGCTTGACCGGACTAGGTATGACCAAAAACATTCAGTACTTC. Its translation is CASSLTGLGMTKNIQYF.

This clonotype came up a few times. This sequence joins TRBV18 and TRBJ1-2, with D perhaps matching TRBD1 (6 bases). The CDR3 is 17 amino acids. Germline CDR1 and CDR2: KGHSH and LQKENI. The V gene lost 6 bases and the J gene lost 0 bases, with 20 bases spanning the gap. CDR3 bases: TGTGCCAGCTCGCCTTCCTGGTCGGACAGCACTAACTATGGCTACACCTTC. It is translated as CASSPSWSDSTNYGYTF.

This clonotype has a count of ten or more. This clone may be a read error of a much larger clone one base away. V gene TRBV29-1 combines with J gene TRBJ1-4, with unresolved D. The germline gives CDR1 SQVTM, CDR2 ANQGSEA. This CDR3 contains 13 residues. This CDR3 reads CSVTGLTNEKLLF. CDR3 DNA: TGCAGCGTCACGGGGTTGACTAATGAAAAACTGCTTTTT. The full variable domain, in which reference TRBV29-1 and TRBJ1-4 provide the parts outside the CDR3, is SAVISQKPSRDICQRGTSLTIQCQVDSQVTMMFWYRQQPGQSLTLIATANQGSEATYESGFVIDKFPISRPNLTFSTLTVSNMSPEDSSIYLCSVTGLTNEKLLFGSGTQLSVL.

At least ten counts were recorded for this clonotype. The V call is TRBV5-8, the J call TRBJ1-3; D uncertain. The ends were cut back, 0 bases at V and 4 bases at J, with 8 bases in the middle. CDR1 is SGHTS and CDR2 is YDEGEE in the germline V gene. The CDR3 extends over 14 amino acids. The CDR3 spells CASSLGQRGNTIYF. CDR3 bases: TGTGCCAGCAGCTTGGGACAAAGAGGAAACACCATATATTTT.